Many counts were recorded for the clone carrying this T cell receptor (beta chain). Its antigen is undetermined. Coverage ceases 3 residues before the CDR3 finishes, and the germline J gene fills in the end. This entry belongs to a study of T cell clonality in common variable immunodeficiency. The study, taken as a whole, reports: CVID subjects showed higher TCRbeta clonality than healthy controls. Reportedly, TCR beta sequences from common variable immunodeficiency showed fewer deletions and N-nucleotide insertions. Patient heterogeneity in the CVID cohort limited correlations between repertoire features and clinical complications.

Produced via immunoSEQ multiplex PCR; TCRdb's table is partial and in-frame only. The sample has fewer than 50,000 clones, none seen only once. Most patients and controls had Caucasian heritage. V gave up 0 bases and J gave up 5 bases, with 11 bases separating them. The germline gives CDR1 LNHNV, CDR2 YYDKDF (reference sequence). This CDR3 has 14 amino acids. Sample: peripheral blood mononuclear cells. The TCR comes from a person aged 18-70 years in good health. J is TRBJ2-7 and V is TRBV15; possibly TRBD1 for D (5 bases). The sequenced CDR3 bases are TGTGCCACCAGCAGAGATTTCAGGGATGACGAG. Its translation: CATSRDFRDDE. The whole CDR3 region reads CATSRDFRDDEQYF.